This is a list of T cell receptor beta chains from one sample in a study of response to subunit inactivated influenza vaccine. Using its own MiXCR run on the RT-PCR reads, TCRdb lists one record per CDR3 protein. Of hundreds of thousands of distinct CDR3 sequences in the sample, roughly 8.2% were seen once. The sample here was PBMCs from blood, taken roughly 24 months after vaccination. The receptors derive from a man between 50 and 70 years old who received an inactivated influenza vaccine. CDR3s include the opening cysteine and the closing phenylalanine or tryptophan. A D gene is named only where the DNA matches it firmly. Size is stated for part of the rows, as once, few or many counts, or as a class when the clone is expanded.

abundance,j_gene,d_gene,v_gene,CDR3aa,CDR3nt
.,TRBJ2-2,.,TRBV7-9,CASSLAGSITGELFF,TGTGCCAGCAGCTTAGCAGGAAGTATCACCGGGGAGCTGTTTTTT
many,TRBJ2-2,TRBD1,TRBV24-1,CATSDPVGQGRTGELFF,TGTGCCACCAGTGACCCGGTTGGACAGGGGAGGACCGGGGAGCTGTTTTTT
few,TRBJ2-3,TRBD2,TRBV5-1,CASSLDITWASGNTDTQYF,TGCGCCAGCAGCTTGGACATTACCTGGGCTAGCGGAAACACAGATACGCAGTATTTT
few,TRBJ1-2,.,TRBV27,CASSRGTNVGYTF,TGTGCCAGCAGTCGAGGGACAAACGTTGGCTACACCTTC
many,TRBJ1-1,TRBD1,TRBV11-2,CASSLRTGLFEAFF,TGTGCCAGCAGCTTACGGACAGGGCTCTTCGAAGCTTTCTTT
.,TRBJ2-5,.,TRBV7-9,CASSPRTGQTQYF,TGTGCCAGCAGCCCGAGGACCGGACAGACCCAGTACTTC
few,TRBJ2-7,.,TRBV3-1,CASSPNRMSHYEQYF,TGTGCCAGCAGCCCAAACAGGATGTCCCATTACGAGCAGTACTTC
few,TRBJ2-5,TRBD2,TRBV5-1,CASSLSSSGFRTQYF,TGCGCCAGCAGCTTGAGTTCTAGCGGGTTTAGGACCCAGTACTTC
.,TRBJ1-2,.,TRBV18,CASSPPLSNYGYTF,TGTGCCAGCTCACCACCGTTGTCTAACTATGGCTACACCTTC
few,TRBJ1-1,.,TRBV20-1,CSARARGSEAFF,TGCAGTGCTAGAGCTAGGGGGTCTGAAGCTTTCTTT
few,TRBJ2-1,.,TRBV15,CATSRVYNEQFF,TGTGCCACCAGCAGGGTATACAATGAGCAGTTCTTC
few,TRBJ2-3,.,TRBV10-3,CAISDPRAGRTDTQYF,TGTGCCATCAGTGACCCCAGGGCCGGGCGCACAGATACGCAGTATTTT
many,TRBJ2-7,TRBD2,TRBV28,CASSSAGLAGDYEQYF,TGTGCCAGCAGTTCGGCCGGACTAGCGGGAGATTACGAGCAGTACTTC
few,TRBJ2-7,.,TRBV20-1,CSARDDHAAYEQYF,TGCAGTGCTAGAGATGACCACGCCGCCTACGAGCAGTACTTC
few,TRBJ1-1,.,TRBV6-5,CASSSHSVNTEAFF,TGTGCCAGCAGTTCACATTCGGTGAACACTGAAGCTTTCTTT
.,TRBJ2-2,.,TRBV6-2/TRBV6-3,CASRTHSPGELFF,TGTGCCAGCCGGACACATAGCCCCGGGGAGCTGTTTTTT
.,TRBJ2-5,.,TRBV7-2,CASSLFGQGETQYF,TGTGCCAGCAGCTTATTCGGGCAGGGAGAGACCCAGTACTTC
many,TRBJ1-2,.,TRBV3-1,CASTLGLYNYGYTF,TGTGCCAGCACCTTAGGACTGTATAACTATGGCTACACCTTC
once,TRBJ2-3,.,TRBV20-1,CSALGHTDTQYF,TGCAGTGCCCTGGGCCACACAGATACGCAGTATTTT
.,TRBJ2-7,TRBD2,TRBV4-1,CASSRRGTSEQYF,TGCGCCAGCAGCCGGCGCGGGACTAGCGAGCAGTACTTC
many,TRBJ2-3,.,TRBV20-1,CSARVGSFAADTQYF,TGCAGTGCTAGAGTCGGAAGTTTCGCGGCAGATACGCAGTATTTT
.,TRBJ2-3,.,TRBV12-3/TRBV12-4,CASSHHGDTQYF,TGTGCCAGCAGCCACCACGGAGATACGCAGTATTTT
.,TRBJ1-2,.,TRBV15,CATSREDSSNYGYTF,TGTGCCACCAGCAGGGAGGACAGTAGTAACTATGGCTACACCTTC
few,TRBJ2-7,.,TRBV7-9,CASSLRQLPYEQYF,TGTGCCAGCAGCTTGAGACAGCTTCCCTACGAGCAGTACTTC
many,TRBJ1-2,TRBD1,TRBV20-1,CSAFQGGRLNNGYTF,TGCAGTGCATTCCAAGGGGGCAGACTAAACAATGGCTACACCTTC
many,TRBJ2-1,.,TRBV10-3,CAIKGGVEDNEQFF,TGTGCCATCAAGGGGGGAGTTGAGGACAATGAGCAGTTCTTC
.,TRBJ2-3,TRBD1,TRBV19,CASSRDRGSGTDTQYF,TGTGCCAGTAGTCGGGACAGGGGGAGCGGCACAGATACGCAGTATTTT
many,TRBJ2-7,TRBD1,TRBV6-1,CATHPWTGITYEQYF,TGTGCCACTCATCCCTGGACAGGGATTACCTACGAGCAGTACTTC